These 8 T cell receptor beta chains share one sample of origin, sequenced in a study of shared T cell receptors in the human thymus. The repertoire was sequenced with immunoSEQ multiplex PCR; TCRdb's copy has only in-frame clones and lacks some. The sample consists of under 450,000 clones, approximately 95% of them appearing once. The sample comprised thymocytes. All receptors derive from a human donor.

A remark on this clone: The sample holds other DNA sequences that translate to the same CDR3. This chain joins TRBV19 and TRBJ2-5; D remains unclear. V lost 2 bases, J lost 5 bases, and 3 bases lay in between. Germline V gene sequence: CDR1 LNHDA, CDR2 SQIVND (reference sequence). This CDR3 region has 11 residues. The CDR3 reads CASSIRETQYF. DNA of the CDR3: TGTGCCAGTAGTATAAGGGAGACCCAGTACTTC.

This chain links TRBV5-4 with TRBJ1-5, with TRBD1 as a possible D gene (5 bases). CDR3 length: 14 residues. Trimming cost V 2 bases and J 7 bases, with 13 bases left between them. Germline loops: CDR1 SGHNT, CDR2 YYREEE (reference sequence). CDR3 nucleotides: TGTGCCAGCAGCTTATATGGGGACGGGCAGCCCCAGCATTTT. It translates to CASSLYGDGQPQHF.

V is TRBV27 and J is TRBJ1-5, with TRBD1 as a possible D gene (6 bases). This CDR3 spans 17 amino acids. Trimming pared 4 bases from V and 3 bases from J, leaving 19 bases between. Germline V gene lookup returns CDR1 MNHEY and CDR2 SMNVEV (reference sequence). The DNA of the CDR3 is TGTGCCAGCAGTTCCTTCACCGGGACAATCAACAATCAGCCCCAGCATTTT. Its translation: CASSSFTGTINNQPQHF.

This chain connects TRBV18 to TRBJ1-2; maybe TRBD1 (5 bases). V lost 0 bases, J lost 2 bases, and 10 bases lay in between. CDR1 and CDR2 from the germline V gene are KGHSH and LQKENI. This CDR3 has 15 residues. The CDR3 bases are TGTGCCAGCTCACCACCGGGGCAGGGAAACTATGGCTACACCTTC. Encoded protein: CASSPPGQGNYGYTF. Supplemented by reference TRBV18 and TRBJ1-2, the full variable domain reads NAGVMQNPRHLVRRRGQEARLRCSPMKGHSHVYWYRQLPEEGLKFMVYLQKENIIDESGMPKERFSAEFPKEGPSILRIQQVVRGDSAAYFCASSPPGQGNYGYTFGSGTRLTVV.

The J gene is TRBJ1-5, the V gene TRBV28; 7 bases match TRBD1. The V gene's germline CDR1 is MDHEN and CDR2 SYDVKM. V lost 6 bases and J lost 6; bases outside the gene matches: 11. This CDR3 spans 15 amino acids. CDR3 nucleotide sequence: TGTGCCAGCAGATTAGACAGGGACCCTCGTCAGCCCCAGCATTTT. It is translated as CASRLDRDPRQPQHF.

The rearrangement joins TRBV19 to TRBJ2-1, with D perhaps being TRBD1 or TRBD2 (5 bases each). The CDR3 has 13 residues. The germline V gene encodes CDR1 LNHDA and CDR2 SQIVND (reference sequence). V was cut by 6 bases and J by 8 bases, with 14 bases left in between. The CDR3 DNA reads as TGTGCCAGTAGCCCTTTTAGAGGGGATGAGCAGTTCTTC. Amino acids: CASSPFRGDEQFF. The complete variable domain, with remaining parts taken from reference TRBV19 and TRBJ2-1, reads DGGITQSPKYLFRKEGQNVTLSCEQNLNHDAMYWYRQDPGQGLRLIYYSQIVNDFQKGDIAEGYSVSREKKESFPLTVTSAQKNPTAFYLCASSPFRGDEQFFGPGTRLTVL.

V is TRBV7-5 and J is TRBJ2-2; no check of the table's D call, TRBD1, against the DNA was made. TRBV7-5 is tagged as a pseudogene. The CDR3 covers 15 residues. This CDR3 is CVRSPQQGSHGELFF. The CDR3 DNA reads as TGTGTCAGAAGCCCCCAGCAGGGCTCCCACGGGGAGCTGTTTTTT.

The chain is built from TRBV5-4 and TRBJ2-5; 7 positions agree with TRBD2. V dropped 1 base and J dropped 5; count of bases not matched to a gene: 11. The CDR3 length is 16 residues. Germline CDR1 is SGHNT and CDR2 is YYREEE (reference sequence). The CDR3: CASSLRRREPRETQYF. CDR3 sequence (DNA): TGTGCCAGCAGCTTGAGGAGGCGGGAGCCCAGGGAGACCCAGTACTTC.